This TCR beta chain stems from a study of cytomegalovirus exposure and HLA in healthy donors. Study-wide findings and caveats: Researchers catalogued roughly 150 TCR beta chains as cytomegalovirus-associated.

A word on this clone: Its antigen is still unknown.

Using immunoSEQ multiplex PCR, the repertoire was profiled, and TCRdb retains in-frame clones only, with some absent. This table holds tens of thousands of clones, approximately 93% found once. The CDR3 contains 12 residues. CDR1 and CDR2 from the germline V gene are SGHAT and FQNNGV. Trimming took off 5 bases at V and 3 bases at J, with 8 bases between the two ends. The sequenced sample consisted of PBMCs. The receptor comes from a woman under 30 in good health and CMV-seropositive. The chain employs TRBV11-2 and TRBJ2-7, with a weak D call TRBD2 (5 bases). CDR3 loop: CASSLGSYEQYF. In DNA, the CDR3 is TGTGCCAGCAGCCTAGGGAGCTACGAGCAGTACTTC.